These T cell receptor beta chains were read from a single sample in a study of metastatic and nonmetastatic thyroid tumors. TCRdb re-called clones via MiXCR from the PCR reads. This table has 60,000 to 85,000 clones, less than 20% appearing once. Sequenced sample: blood. These TCRs come from a female donor with papillary thyroid cancer or a benign thyroid nodule (not recorded which). Some clones in this sample may be carry-over from other donors' samples. CDR3s include the opening cysteine and the closing phenylalanine or tryptophan. Each record gives: V gene, clone size, D gene, J gene, CDR3 protein, CDR3 DNA. A D gene is named only where the DNA matches it firmly. Clone size is shown for a subset of rows, as once, few, many or a class of expanded clone.

>TRBV4-1|.|TRBD2|TRBJ2-2
CSSEVAGGGGELFF
TGCTCCAGCGAGGTAGCGGGTGGCGGCGGGGAGCTGTTTTTT
>TRBV3-1|many|.|TRBJ2-1
CASSPQGYEQFF
TGTGCCAGCAGCCCACAGGGATATGAGCAGTTCTTC
>TRBV2|many|TRBD1|TRBJ1-4
CASSVGAGGDEKLFF
TGTGCCAGCAGTGTTGGGGCAGGGGGCGATGAAAAACTGTTTTTT
>TRBV6-6|few|.|TRBJ2-7
CASSYNFPGVRNEQYF
TGTGCCAGCAGTTACAATTTTCCGGGAGTTCGCAACGAGCAGTACTTC
>TRBV27|many|TRBD1|TRBJ2-7
CASRRGTASTYEQYF
TGTGCCAGCAGGCGAGGGACAGCTTCAACTTACGAGCAGTACTTC
>TRBV7-2|many|.|TRBJ2-7
CASSFSLAYEQYF
TGTGCCAGCAGCTTTTCCCTAGCCTACGAGCAGTACTTC
>TRBV30|.|TRBD2|TRBJ2-7
CASRDYRAGEQYF
TGTGCCTCCCGGGACTACCGTGCGGGGGAGCAGTACTTC
>TRBV6-5|few|TRBD1|TRBJ1-2
CTSSYDRTGSYGYTF
TGTACCAGCAGTTACGATCGGACAGGGAGTTATGGCTACACCTTC
>TRBV28|.|.|TRBJ1-1
CASSVNSEAFF
TGTGCCAGCAGTGTGAACAGTGAAGCTTTCTTT
>TRBV4-1|many|.|TRBJ2-1
CASSPWGQGNEQFF
TGCGCCAGCAGCCCCTGGGGGCAGGGCAATGAGCAGTTCTTC
>TRBV27|few|.|TRBJ1-5
CASSFGAGNQPQHF
TGTGCCAGCAGTTTCGGGGCAGGCAATCAGCCCCAGCATTTT
>TRBV18|many|TRBD1|TRBJ1-6
CASRPGQGNSPLHF
TGTGCCAGCCGTCCGGGACAGGGGAATTCACCCCTCCACTTT
>TRBV12-3/TRBV12-4|many|.|TRBJ2-7
CASRGGLEGSEQYF
TGTGCCAGCAGGGGGGGACTCGAAGGGAGCGAGCAGTACTTC
>TRBV27|many|TRBD2|TRBJ2-1
CASSLLTGTSGDGVPGNEQFF
TGTGCCAGCAGTTTATTGACCGGGACTAGCGGAGACGGAGTTCCAGGCAATGAGCAGTTCTTC
>TRBV6-1|.|.|TRBJ1-2
CASSVLYGYTF
TGTGCCAGCAGTGTATTATATGGCTACACCTTC
>TRBV12-3/TRBV12-4|many|.|TRBJ1-5
CASSFAGNQPQHF
TGTGCCAGCAGTTTCGCGGGAAATCAGCCCCAGCATTTT
>TRBV15|many|.|TRBJ2-1
CATSSNNEQFF
TGTGCCACCAGCAGCAACAATGAGCAGTTCTTC
>TRBV6-2/TRBV6-3|few|TRBD1|TRBJ2-7
CASSRRGVGQSSYEQYF
TGTGCCAGCAGTCGCCGAGGAGTGGGACAGAGCTCCTACGAGCAGTACTTC
>TRBV12-3/TRBV12-4|many|.|TRBJ1-5
CASSLQTDQPQHF
TGTGCCAGCAGTTTGCAGACTGATCAGCCCCAGCATTTT